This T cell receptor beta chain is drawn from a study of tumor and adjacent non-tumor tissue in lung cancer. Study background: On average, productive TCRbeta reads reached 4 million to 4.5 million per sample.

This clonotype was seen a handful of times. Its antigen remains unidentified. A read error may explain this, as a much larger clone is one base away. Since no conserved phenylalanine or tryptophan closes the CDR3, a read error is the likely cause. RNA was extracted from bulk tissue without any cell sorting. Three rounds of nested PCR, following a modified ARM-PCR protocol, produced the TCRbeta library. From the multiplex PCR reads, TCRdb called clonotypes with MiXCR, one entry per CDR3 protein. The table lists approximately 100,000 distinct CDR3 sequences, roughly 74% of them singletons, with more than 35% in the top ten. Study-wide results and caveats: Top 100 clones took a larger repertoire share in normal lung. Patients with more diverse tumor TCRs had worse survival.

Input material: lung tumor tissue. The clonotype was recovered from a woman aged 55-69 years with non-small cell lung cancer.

The DNA for the CDR3 is TGCAGTGCCGGCTCCGGGACTTTGGACATAGATACGCAGTATTCT. This gives the protein CSAGSGTLDIDTQYS. V is TRBV20-1 and J is TRBJ2-3, with D perhaps matching TRBD2 (6 bases). Trimming shortened V by 6 bases and J by 5 bases, and 21 bases separated the two germline ends. CDR3 length: 15 amino acids. Germline V lookup: CDR1 DFQATT, CDR2 SNEGSKA (reference sequence).